This T cell receptor beta chain was identified in a study of human T cells and chemical hapten exposure. This clonotype was counted only a few times. The antigen remains unidentified. Time point: patch test 3, about 24 weeks after DPC sensitization. As to treatment: therapeutic diphenylcyclopropenone sensitization with weekly scalp DPC. Donors, patients with alopecia ranging from 18 to 70 years old and judged suitable for DPC, provided samples. Study observations and caveats: Significantly more large CDR3 similarity clusters arose among expanded TCRs than among controls. The donor cohort had alopecia, so its immune response may not match that of healthy people.

As originally analysed: From around 20,000 to 690,000 TCRs were found per sample, with a median of approximately 96,000. TCRdb reprocessed the RACE reads with MiXCR, giving one entry per CDR3 protein. TCRdb, rather than the study authors, made the V and J calls. The sample contains 150,000 to 200,000 distinct CDR3 sequences, 24% of which appear only once. The TCR sequence derives from a woman aged 40 to 49 with alopecia areata. Some clones in this sample may be carry-over from other donors' samples. Sample: whole blood, taken in connection with sensitization to the hapten diphenylcyclopropenone (DPC).

CDR3 bases: TGCAGTGGGACAGTTGTTGACGAGCAGTACTTC. Protein: CSGTVVDEQYF. The gene calls are TRBV20-1 and TRBJ2-7; tentative D call: TRBD1 (6 bases). The V end was cut by 7 bases, the J end by 5 bases, with 12 bases between. The CDR3 loop spans 11 amino acids. CDR1 is DFQATT, CDR2 SNEGSKA, per germline (reference sequence).